The TCR beta chain described here comes from a study of blood T cell repertoires in COVID-19. Study-level information: From the United States, Italy and Spain came samples of acute and convalescent COVID-19.

Generated by immunoSEQ multiplex PCR, the TCRdb table keeps only in-frame clones and is missing some. The sample yields fewer than 200,000 clones, over 65% seen once. The CDR3 consists of 14 residues. V was trimmed by 2 bases and J by 5 bases, leaving 12 bases between them. Germline V gives CDR1 MNHEY, CDR2 SVGEGT. Each participant's cohort was designated according to participant-reported clinical history. The chain employs TRBV6-2 or TRBV6-3 and TRBJ1-1, with D possibly being TRBD1 (6 bases). The material sequenced was PBMCs or T cells enriched from blood (not recorded which). The clonotype originates from a woman aged 50 to 65 who had recovered from COVID-19. The CDR3 region is CASSYGGARTEAFF. Here the CDR3 DNA reads TGTGCCAGCAGTTACGGGGGGGCAAGGACTGAAGCTTTCTTT.